This entry lists 29 T cell receptor beta chains sequenced from one sample in a study of Ad26.COV2.S vaccination and SARS-CoV-2 variants. Sample treatment: roughly 20 received Ad26.COV2.S at low or high dose, single or two shots; roughly five received placebo; per-sample allocation not given. Sampling happened 63 days after the first vaccine or placebo injection. Generated by immunoSEQ multiplex PCR, the TCRdb table keeps only in-frame clones and is missing some. The data hold around 300,000 clones, with approximately 90% observed a single time. The input for sequencing was peripheral blood, taken in a trial of Ad26.COV2.S vaccine versus placebo. Source of these receptors: a person aged 18-65 years who received the Ad26.COV2.S COVID-19 vaccine or a placebo.

The rearrangement uses TRBV10-1 and TRBJ2-2, with TRBD1 matching over 8 bases. Germline V gene sequence: CDR1 WNHNN, CDR2 SYGVQD (reference sequence). The CDR3 runs 16 residues. V lost 6 bases to trimming and J lost 0 bases; unmatched junction nucleotides: 6. The chain's CDR3 is CASRGQERANTGELFF. CDR3 nucleotide sequence: TGCGCCAGCAGGGGACAGGAGAGAGCGAACACCGGGGAGCTGTTTTTT.

The V call is TRBV12-3 or TRBV12-4, the J call TRBJ2-5, with D perhaps TRBD2 (5 bases). The V end lost 6 bases, the J end lost 9 bases, and 17 bases lay between the germline ends. The CDR3 spans 13 residues. The CDR3 region has the DNA TGTGCCAGCAGCCTCACGTCGTCCGGGGCCCAGTACTTC. Its protein product is CASSLTSSGAQYF.

The gene calls are TRBV7-9 and TRBJ1-3, with D unclear. The CDR3 length is 15 residues. Trimming took 3 bases from V and 0 from J, leaving 9 bases between them. Germline V gene lookup returns CDR1 SEHNR and CDR2 FQNEAQ (reference sequence). The CDR3 loop reads CASSLGTISGNTIYF. CDR3 sequence (DNA): TGTGCCAGCAGCTTGGGAACTATCTCTGGAAACACCATATATTTT.

The rearrangement uses TRBV9 and TRBJ1-1, with D unclear. The CDR3 sequence is 14 residues long. In germline, CDR1 is SGDLS, CDR2 YYNGEE. Trimming took off 0 bases at V and 3 bases at J, with 9 bases between the two ends. The CDR3 bases are TGTGCCAGCAGCGTAGGACCCGAGGACACTGAAGCTTTCTTT. This gives the protein CASSVGPEDTEAFF. The full variable domain, its missing parts supplied by reference TRBV9 and TRBJ1-1, is DSGVTQTPKHLITATGQRVTLRCSPRSGDLSVYWYQQSLDQGLQFLIQYYNGEERAKGNILERFSAQQFPDLHSELNLSSLELGDSALYFCASSVGPEDTEAFFGQGTRLTVV.

The chain combines TRBV28 with TRBJ2-4; D perhaps matches TRBD2 (6 bases). The CDR3 totals 18 residues. V lost 1 base and J 0 bases, leaving 16 bases between the germline ends. Germline V gene data show CDR1 as MDHEN and CDR2 as SYDVKM. CDR3 in DNA: TGTGCCAGCAGTTTATCCCATGCGGGACGGCTAGCCAAAAACATTCAGTACTTC. Amino acid sequence: CASSLSHAGRLAKNIQYF. Using reference TRBV28 and TRBJ2-4 for the parts outside the CDR3, the full variable domain is DVKVTQSSRYLVKRTGEKVFLECVQDMDHENMFWYRQDPGLGLRLIYFSYDVKMKEKGDIPEGYSVSREKKERFSLILESASTNQTSMYLCASSLSHAGRLAKNIQYFGAGTRLSVL.

The chain has TRBV7-3 and TRBJ2-2; 7 nucleotides match TRBD1. Germline V gene lookup returns CDR1 SGHTA and CDR2 FQGTGA. The V gene end was trimmed by 3 bases and the J gene end by 5 bases; junction bases not matched to a gene: 3. CDR3 length: 14 residues. The CDR3 DNA follows: TGTGCCAGCAGCTTCTCAGGGGGAACCGGGGAGCTGTTTTTT. This translates into CASSFSGGTGELFF.

The genes are TRBV5-1 and TRBJ2-7; tentative D call: TRBD2 (6 bases). The germline gives CDR1 SGHRS, CDR2 YFSETQ. Trimming took off 2 bases at V and 5 bases at J, with 14 bases between the two ends. The CDR3 covers 14 residues. The CDR3 sequence is CASSFGSGRNEQYF. CDR3 bases: TGCGCCAGCAGCTTTGGTTCAGGGAGGAACGAGCAGTACTTC.

This sequence joins TRBV5-6 and TRBJ1-2; 8 bases are a match to TRBD1. V lost 4 bases, J lost 8 bases, and 7 bases stayed unmatched. This CDR3 has 13 residues. Per the germline V gene, CDR1 is SGHDT and CDR2 is YYEEEE. Here the CDR3 reads CASSRGQEEGYTF. The CDR3 coding sequence is TGTGCCAGCAGCCGGGGACAGGAAGAAGGCTACACCTTC.

The V gene is TRBV9, the J gene TRBJ1-4; D is possibly TRBD1 (6 bases). V was trimmed by 0 bases and J by 10 bases, leaving 13 bases between them. This CDR3 spans 14 amino acids. Germline V gene sequence: CDR1 SGDLS, CDR2 YYNGEE. CDR3 sequence (DNA): TGTGCCAGCAGCGTAGCAGGGGTGGAAGGAAAACTGTTTTTT. Its translation: CASSVAGVEGKLFF.

The chain employs TRBV19 and TRBJ1-2; TRBD1 agrees at 7 bases. The CDR3 contains 16 residues. Losses at the gene ends were 4 bases for V and 1 base for J; bases not matched to a gene: 9. Germline V gene data show CDR1 as LNHDA and CDR2 as SQIVND (reference sequence). CDR3 sequence (DNA): TGTGCCAGTAGTAGGACAGGATTCGATAGTAACTATGGCTACACCTTC. Translation gives CASSRTGFDSNYGYTF. The whole variable domain, remainder taken from reference TRBV19 and TRBJ1-2, is DGGITQSPKYLFRKEGQNVTLSCEQNLNHDAMYWYRQDPGQGLRLIYYSQIVNDFQKGDIAEGYSVSREKKESFPLTVTSAQKNPTAFYLCASSRTGFDSNYGYTFGSGTRLTVV.

The chain recombines TRBV6-5 with TRBJ2-2, with TRBD2 matching over 9 bases. The CDR3 runs to 16 residues. With 1 base clipped from V and 5 bases from J, the junction kept 5 bases outside the gene matches. Germline assignment: CDR1 MNHEY and CDR2 SVGAGI. The CDR3 region has the DNA TGTGCCAGCAGTTACTTCCTTGCGGGAGGGACCGGGGAGCTGTTTTTT. It encodes CASSYFLAGGTGELFF.

Only one count was recorded for this clone. J is TRBJ2-2 and V is TRBV6-1; D gene ambiguous. The V end was cut by 1 base, the J end by 8 bases, with 8 bases between. The CDR3 loop spans 13 amino acids. Germline values: CDR1 MNHNS, CDR2 SASEGT. The CDR3 loop reads CASSEEGGGELFF. DNA for the CDR3: TGTGCCAGCAGTGAAGAGGGTGGAGGGGAGCTGTTTTTT.

The rearrangement uses TRBV2 and TRBJ2-5; TRBD2 matches at 12 bases. Germline-derived CDR1 and CDR2 are SNHLY and FYNNEI. The CDR3 consists of 15 residues. The V segment lost 11 bases and the J segment 5 bases; nucleotides outside the gene matches: 12. CDR3 region: CAGRGTTSGSETQYF. The DNA for the CDR3 is TGTGCCGGGCGGGGGACGACTAGCGGGAGCGAGACCCAGTACTTC.

The rearrangement links TRBV5-8 to TRBJ1-2; D gene uncertain. V was clipped by 2 bases and J by 4 bases, with 9 bases between them. This CDR3 spans 13 amino acids. Germline V gene sequence: CDR1 SGHTS, CDR2 YDEGEE. As DNA, the CDR3 is TGTGCCAGCAGCTTACGACGTATCTATGGCTACACCTTC. This sequence encodes CASSLRRIYGYTF.

The CDR3 DNA reads as TGTGCCAGTAGCCGGCCCACGGGACTAGCGTCAACAGATACGCAGTATTTT. Its translation: CASSRPTGLASTDTQYF. The genes are TRBV19 and TRBJ2-3; 10 bases are shared with TRBD2. J gave up 3 bases and V 6 bases, and 12 bases lay outside the gene matches. Germline V gives CDR1 LNHDA, CDR2 SQIVND (reference sequence). The CDR3 length is 17 residues.

The CDR3 region is CASSRTGGNYGYTF. The CDR3 DNA reads TGTGCCAGCAGCAGGACAGGGGGCAACTATGGCTACACCTTC. The chain employs TRBV11-2 and TRBJ1-2; 11 bases are a match to TRBD1. Germline V gene data show CDR1 as SGHAT and CDR2 as FQNNGV. The CDR3 has 14 amino acids. V lost 5 bases and J lost 2; bases outside the gene matches: 1.

The chain joins TRBV10-3 to TRBJ1-2, with D possibly being TRBD1 (5 bases). Per the germline V gene, CDR1 is ENHRY and CDR2 is SYGVKD. The CDR3 has 14 residues. The V end was cut by 9 bases, the J end by 4 bases, with 18 bases between. CDR3 DNA: TGTGCCATAGGAGGGGCCGGACTTTTCTATGGCTACACCTTC. This encodes CAIGGAGLFYGYTF.

V and J are TRBV19 and TRBJ1-5; 8 bases fit TRBD1. The CDR3 totals 13 residues. Germline-derived CDR1 and CDR2 are LNHDA and SQIVND (reference sequence). V was clipped by 5 bases and J by 5 bases; unmatched bases: 2. The CDR3, as DNA: TGTGCCAGTAGTCCGACAGGGGATCAGCCCCAGCATTTT. Translated, it gives CASSPTGDQPQHF. Variable domain in full (rest from reference TRBV19 and TRBJ1-5): DGGITQSPKYLFRKEGQNVTLSCEQNLNHDAMYWYRQDPGQGLRLIYYSQIVNDFQKGDIAEGYSVSREKKESFPLTVTSAQKNPTAFYLCASSPTGDQPQHFGDGTRLSIL.

The chain carries TRBV9 and TRBJ2-5, with no clear D. In germline, CDR1 is SGDLS, CDR2 YYNGEE. The CDR3 contains 14 residues. The V and J ends lost 2 bases and 5 bases respectively, with 13 bases between them. CDR3 region: CASSVGPLGETQYF. CDR3 nucleotide sequence: TGTGCCAGCAGCGTCGGACCCTTGGGGGAGACCCAGTACTTC.

In DNA, the CDR3 is TGTGCCAGCAGTTTACGGCAGGGCGGAGGTATTGGAACTAATGAAAAACTGTTTTTT. Protein: CASSLRQGGGIGTNEKLFF. The V call is TRBV27, the J call TRBJ1-4; D is perhaps TRBD1 (5 bases). The germline V gene has CDR1 MNHEY and CDR2 SMNVEV (reference sequence). The CDR3 contains 19 residues. V lost 2 bases, J lost 1 base, and 20 bases lay in between.

This clone was seen once. V gene TRBV7-9 combines with J gene TRBJ2-7; either TRBD1 or TRBD2 may fit D (5 bases each). Trimming took 5 bases from V and 2 from J, leaving 19 bases between them. Germline V lookup: CDR1 SEHNR, CDR2 FQNEAQ (reference sequence). The CDR3 consists of 16 residues. The CDR3 DNA sequence: TGTGCCAGCAGCCCACGAGGGACGGAGACCACCTACGAGCAGTACTTC. Its translation: CASSPRGTETTYEQYF.

The V and J genes are TRBV28 and TRBJ2-7, with a weak D call TRBD1 (5 bases). Trimming cost V 2 bases and J 6 bases, with 14 bases left between them. Germline lookup yields CDR1 MDHEN and CDR2 SYDVKM. This CDR3 contains 14 residues. The CDR3 is CASSLPDTGAEQYF. In DNA, the CDR3 is TGTGCCAGCAGTTTACCGGACACCGGTGCCGAGCAGTACTTC. The full variable domain, completed using reference TRBV28 and TRBJ2-7, is DVKVTQSSRYLVKRTGEKVFLECVQDMDHENMFWYRQDPGLGLRLIYFSYDVKMKEKGDIPEGYSVSREKKERFSLILESASTNQTSMYLCASSLPDTGAEQYFGPGTRLTVT.

V usage is TRBV18 and J usage is TRBJ2-1; unclear D gene. The length of the CDR3 is 15 residues. V was shortened by 2 bases and J by 6 bases, with 14 bases between the two germline ends. The germline V gene has CDR1 KGHSH and CDR2 LQKENI. CDR3 region: CASSPGNFLGNEQFF. DNA for the CDR3: TGTGCCAGCTCACCAGGTAATTTTCTCGGCAATGAGCAGTTCTTC.

This rearrangement joins TRBV3-1 (or the pseudogene TRBV3-2) to TRBJ2-7; TRBD1 is a possible D gene (5 bases). The V end was cut by 0 bases, the J end by 4 bases, with 7 bases between. This CDR3 spans 13 amino acids. CDR1 is LGHDT and CDR2 is YNNKEL in the germline V gene (reference sequence). CDR3 coding DNA: TGTGCCAGCAGCCAAGATAAGGGGTACGAGCAGTACTTC. It encodes CASSQDKGYEQYF.

V is TRBV7-9 and J is TRBJ2-7, with D perhaps matching TRBD1 or TRBD2 (6 bases each). The CDR3 extends over 13 amino acids. V lost 1 base to trimming and J lost 5 bases, with 9 bases between them. CDR1 and CDR2 from the germline V gene are SEHNR and FQNEAQ (reference sequence). This CDR3 is CASSLVGGNEQYF. CDR3 coding DNA: TGTGCCAGCAGCTTAGTAGGGGGGAACGAGCAGTACTTC.

The chain couples TRBV6-5 to TRBJ2-5; 9 nucleotides line up with TRBD1. Germline trimming cut 6 bases from V and 2 bases from J; bases unmatched to any gene: 1. Germline V gene lookup returns CDR1 MNHEY and CDR2 SVGAGI. The CDR3 has 13 amino acids. The DNA of the CDR3 is TGTGCCAGCAGGGACAGGGGACAAGAGACCCAGTACTTC. As protein: CASRDRGQETQYF.

The chain carries TRBV2 and TRBJ1-1; weak D call: TRBD1 (6 bases). Germline loops: CDR1 SNHLY, CDR2 FYNNEI. With 6 bases removed from V and 6 bases from J, the gap between germline ends came to 14 bases. The CDR3 extends over 13 amino acids. The CDR3 is CASRKQGLAEAFF. The CDR3 DNA reads as TGTGCCAGCAGGAAACAGGGTTTGGCTGAAGCTTTCTTT.

This clone was found once. The chain uses TRBV9 and TRBJ1-6; the D gene is possibly TRBD1 (5 bases). Trimming took 0 bases from V and 5 from J, leaving 9 bases between them. Germline lookup yields CDR1 SGDLS and CDR2 YYNGEE. The CDR3 covers 15 residues. DNA of the CDR3: TGTGCCAGCAGCGTAGAGGGACGGAATAATTCACCCCTCCACTTT. It translates to CASSVEGRNNSPLHF.

V is TRBV25-1 and J is TRBJ1-1, with no clear D. Germline V CDR1 and CDR2: MGHDK, SYGVNS. The CDR3 loop spans 15 amino acids. Trimming shortened V by 5 bases and J by 0 bases, and 13 bases separated the two germline ends. CDR3 protein: CASSSGGRVNTEAFF. The CDR3 DNA follows: TGTGCCAGCAGTTCAGGCGGTAGGGTGAACACTGAAGCTTTCTTT.